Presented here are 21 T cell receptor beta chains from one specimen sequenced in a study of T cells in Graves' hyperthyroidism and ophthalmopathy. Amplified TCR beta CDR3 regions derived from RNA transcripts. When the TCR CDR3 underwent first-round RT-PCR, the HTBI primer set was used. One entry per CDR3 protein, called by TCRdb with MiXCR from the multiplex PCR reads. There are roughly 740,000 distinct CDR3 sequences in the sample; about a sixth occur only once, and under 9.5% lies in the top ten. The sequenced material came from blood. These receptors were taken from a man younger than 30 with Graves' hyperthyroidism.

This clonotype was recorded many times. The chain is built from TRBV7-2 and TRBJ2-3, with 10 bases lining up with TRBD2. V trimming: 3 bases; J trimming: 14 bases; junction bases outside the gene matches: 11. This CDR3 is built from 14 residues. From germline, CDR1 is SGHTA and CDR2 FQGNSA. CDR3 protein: CASSLRPSGRGAYF. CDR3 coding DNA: TGTGCCAGCAGCTTGCGGCCGAGCGGGAGGGGGGCGTATTTT.

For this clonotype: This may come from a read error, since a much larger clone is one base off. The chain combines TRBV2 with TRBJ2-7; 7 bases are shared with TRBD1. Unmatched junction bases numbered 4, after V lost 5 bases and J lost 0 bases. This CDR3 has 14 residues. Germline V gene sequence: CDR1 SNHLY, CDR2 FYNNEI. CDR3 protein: CASSQDRASYEQYF. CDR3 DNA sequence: TGTGCCAGCAGTCAAGACAGGGCCTCCTACGAGCAGTACTTC.

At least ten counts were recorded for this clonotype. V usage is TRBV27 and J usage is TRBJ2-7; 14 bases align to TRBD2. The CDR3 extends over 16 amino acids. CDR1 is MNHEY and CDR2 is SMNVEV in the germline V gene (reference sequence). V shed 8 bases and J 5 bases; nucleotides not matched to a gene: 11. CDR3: CASGTLGLAGAHEQYF. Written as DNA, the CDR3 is TGTGCCAGCGGAACCCTGGGACTAGCGGGAGCCCACGAGCAGTACTTC.

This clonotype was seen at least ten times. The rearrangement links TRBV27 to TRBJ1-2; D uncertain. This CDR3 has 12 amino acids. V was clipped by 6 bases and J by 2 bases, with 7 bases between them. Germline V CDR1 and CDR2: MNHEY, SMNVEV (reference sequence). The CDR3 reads CASRTGNYGYTF. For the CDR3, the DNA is TGTGCCAGCAGAACGGGAAACTATGGCTACACCTTC.

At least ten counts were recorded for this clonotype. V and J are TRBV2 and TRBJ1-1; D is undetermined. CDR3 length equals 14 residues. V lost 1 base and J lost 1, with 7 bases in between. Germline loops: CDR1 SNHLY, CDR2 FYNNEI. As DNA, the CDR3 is TGTGCCAGCAGTGAAGTTTTGAAGAACACTGAAGCTTTCTTT. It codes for CASSEVLKNTEAFF. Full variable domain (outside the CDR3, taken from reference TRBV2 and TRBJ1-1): EPEVTQTPSHQVTQMGQEVILRCVPISNHLYFYWYRQILGQKVEFLVSFYNNEISEKSEIFDDQFSVERPDGSNFTLKIRSTKLEDSAMYFCASSEVLKNTEAFFGQGTRLTVV.

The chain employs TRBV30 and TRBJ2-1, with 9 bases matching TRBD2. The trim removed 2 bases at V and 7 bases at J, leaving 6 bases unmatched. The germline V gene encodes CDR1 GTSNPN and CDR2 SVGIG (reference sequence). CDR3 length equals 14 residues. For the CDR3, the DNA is TGTGCCTGGAGTTTAGCGGGAGTTAGGAATGAGCAGTTCTTC. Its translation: CAWSLAGVRNEQFF. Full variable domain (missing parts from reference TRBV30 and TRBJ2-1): SQTIHQWPATLVQPVGSPLSLECTVEGTSNPNLYWYRQAAGRGLQLLFYSVGIGQISSEVPQNLSASRPQDRQFILSSKKLLLSDSGFYLCAWSLAGVRNEQFFGPGTRLTVL.

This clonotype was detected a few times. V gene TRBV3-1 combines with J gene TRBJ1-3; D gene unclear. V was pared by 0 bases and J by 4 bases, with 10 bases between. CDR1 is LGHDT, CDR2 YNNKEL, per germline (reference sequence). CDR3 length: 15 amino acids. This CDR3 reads CASSQDWAPGNTIYF. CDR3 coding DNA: TGTGCCAGCAGCCAAGATTGGGCACCCGGAAACACCATATATTTT.

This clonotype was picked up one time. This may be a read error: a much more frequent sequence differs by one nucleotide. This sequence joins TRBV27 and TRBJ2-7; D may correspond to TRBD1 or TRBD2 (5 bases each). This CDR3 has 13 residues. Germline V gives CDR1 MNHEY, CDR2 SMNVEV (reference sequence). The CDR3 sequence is CASSSQGDYGQYF. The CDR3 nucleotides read TGTGCCAGCAGTTCGCAGGGAGACTACGGGCAGTACTTC.

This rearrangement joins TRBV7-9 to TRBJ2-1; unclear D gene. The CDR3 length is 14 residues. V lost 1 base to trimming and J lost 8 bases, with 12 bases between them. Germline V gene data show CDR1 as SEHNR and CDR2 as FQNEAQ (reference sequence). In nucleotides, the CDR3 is TGTGCCAGCAGCTTAGAGACGTTGGTCTATGAGCAGTTCTTC. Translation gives CASSLETLVYEQFF.

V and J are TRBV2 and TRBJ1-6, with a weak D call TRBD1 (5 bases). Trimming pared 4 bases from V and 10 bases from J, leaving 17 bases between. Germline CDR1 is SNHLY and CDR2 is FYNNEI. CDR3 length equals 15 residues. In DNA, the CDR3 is TGTGCCAGCAGTGTGGGGGACGTCGCGGGGTCACCCCTCCACTTT. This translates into CASSVGDVAGSPLHF.

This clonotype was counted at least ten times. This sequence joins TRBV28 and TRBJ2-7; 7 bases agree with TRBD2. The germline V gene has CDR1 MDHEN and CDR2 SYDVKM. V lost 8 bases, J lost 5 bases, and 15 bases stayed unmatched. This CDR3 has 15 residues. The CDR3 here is CASSLGRSREDEQYF. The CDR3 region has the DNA TGTGCCAGCTCCCTTGGGAGATCCCGGGAGGACGAGCAGTACTTC.

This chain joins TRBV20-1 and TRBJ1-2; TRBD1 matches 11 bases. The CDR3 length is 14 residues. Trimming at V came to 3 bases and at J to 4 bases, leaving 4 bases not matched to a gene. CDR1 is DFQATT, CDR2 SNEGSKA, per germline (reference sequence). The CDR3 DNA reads TGCAGTGCTAGCGGGACAGGGGGGATCTATGGCTACACCTTC. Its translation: CSASGTGGIYGYTF.

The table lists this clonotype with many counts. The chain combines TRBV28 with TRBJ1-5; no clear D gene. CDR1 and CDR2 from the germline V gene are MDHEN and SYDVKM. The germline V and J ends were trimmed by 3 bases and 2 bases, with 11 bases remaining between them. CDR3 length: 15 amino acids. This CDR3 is CASSFAGMGNQPQHF. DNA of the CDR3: TGTGCCAGCAGTTTCGCCGGGATGGGCAATCAGCCCCAGCATTTT.

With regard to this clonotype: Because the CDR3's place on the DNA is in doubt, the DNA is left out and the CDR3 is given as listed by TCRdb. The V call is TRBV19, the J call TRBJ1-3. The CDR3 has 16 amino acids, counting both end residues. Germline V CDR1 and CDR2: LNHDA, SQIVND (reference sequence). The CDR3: CASSIVGFGFGNTMYF.

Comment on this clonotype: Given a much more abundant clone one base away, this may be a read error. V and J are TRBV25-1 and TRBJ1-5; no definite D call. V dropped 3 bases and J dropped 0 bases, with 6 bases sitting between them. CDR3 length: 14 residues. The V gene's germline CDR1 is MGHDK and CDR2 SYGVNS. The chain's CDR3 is CASSDTYSNQPQHF. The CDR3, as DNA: TGTGCCAGCAGTGACACCTATAGCAATCAGCCCCAGCATTTT.

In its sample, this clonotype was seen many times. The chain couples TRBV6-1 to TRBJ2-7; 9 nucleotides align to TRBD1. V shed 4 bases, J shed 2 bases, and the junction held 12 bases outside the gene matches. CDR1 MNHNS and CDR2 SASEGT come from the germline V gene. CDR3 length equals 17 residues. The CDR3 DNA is TGTGCCAGCAGTGCCAGAGCCGGGACAGGGATACCCTACGAGCAGTACTTC. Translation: CASSARAGTGIPYEQYF.

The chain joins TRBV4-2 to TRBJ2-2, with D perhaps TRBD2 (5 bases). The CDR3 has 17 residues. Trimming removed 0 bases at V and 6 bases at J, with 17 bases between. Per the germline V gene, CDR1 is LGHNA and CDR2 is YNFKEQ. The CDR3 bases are TGTGCCAGCAGCCAAGATGCTCGGGTGGGAGAAGCCGGGGAGCTGTTTTTT. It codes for CASSQDARVGEAGELFF.

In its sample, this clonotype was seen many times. The CDR3 nucleotides read TGTGCCATCAGCCCGGGAGGGGAAGATACGCAGTATTTT. Translating it yields CAISPGGEDTQYF. The chain has TRBV10-3 and TRBJ2-3, with 8 bases matching TRBD2. There are 13 residues in the CDR3. Germline loops: CDR1 ENHRY, CDR2 SYGVKD. Trimming took 6 bases from V and 5 from J; bases not matched to a gene: 4.

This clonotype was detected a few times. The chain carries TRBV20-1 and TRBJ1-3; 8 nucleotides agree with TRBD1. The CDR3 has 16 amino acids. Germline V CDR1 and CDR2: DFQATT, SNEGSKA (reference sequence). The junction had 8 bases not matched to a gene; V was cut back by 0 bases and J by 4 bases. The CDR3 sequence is CSARDQGALYGNTIYF. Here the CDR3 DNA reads TGCAGTGCTAGAGACCAGGGGGCTTTGTACGGAAACACCATATATTTT.

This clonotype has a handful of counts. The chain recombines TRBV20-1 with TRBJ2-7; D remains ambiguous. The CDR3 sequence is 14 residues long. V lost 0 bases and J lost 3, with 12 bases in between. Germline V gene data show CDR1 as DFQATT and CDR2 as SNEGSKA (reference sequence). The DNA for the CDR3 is TGCAGTGCTAGAGACCCGGCGAGGTTCTACGAGCAGTACTTC. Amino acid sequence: CSARDPARFYEQYF.

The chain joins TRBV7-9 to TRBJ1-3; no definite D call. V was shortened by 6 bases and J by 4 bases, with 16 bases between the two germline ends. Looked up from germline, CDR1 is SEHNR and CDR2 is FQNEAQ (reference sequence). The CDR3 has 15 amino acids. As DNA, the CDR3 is TGTGCCAGCAGTTACAGCCTAAGCGCCGGAAACACCATATATTTT. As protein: CASSYSLSAGNTIYF.